The present TCR beta chain was sequenced within a study of T cell repertoires in cytomegalovirus infection. Broader study findings: Dominating the ex vivo response were HLA-C-restricted CMV-specific TCR beta clonotypes.

As regards this clonotype: The antigen is not known.

V was cut by 4 bases and J by 1 base, with 13 bases left in between. Germline V gene data show CDR1 as MGHRA and CDR2 as YSYEKL. The CDR3 is 15 amino acids. Using its own MiXCR run on the reads, TCRdb lists one record per CDR3 protein. The data contain about 480,000 distinct CDR3 sequences, 30% to 40% of them singletons. This receptor was taken from a human donor in good health (CMV status not recorded). Some clones in this sample may be carry-over from other donors' samples. This material consisted of cultured PBMCs, taken from culture after CMV antigen stimulation. V gene TRBV4-1 combines with J gene TRBJ1-1, with D possibly being TRBD1 (6 bases). The CDR3 bases are TGCGCCAGCAGCCCTGGGGGGCAGGGGAACACTGAAGCTTTCTTT. Translation: CASSPGGQGNTEAFF.